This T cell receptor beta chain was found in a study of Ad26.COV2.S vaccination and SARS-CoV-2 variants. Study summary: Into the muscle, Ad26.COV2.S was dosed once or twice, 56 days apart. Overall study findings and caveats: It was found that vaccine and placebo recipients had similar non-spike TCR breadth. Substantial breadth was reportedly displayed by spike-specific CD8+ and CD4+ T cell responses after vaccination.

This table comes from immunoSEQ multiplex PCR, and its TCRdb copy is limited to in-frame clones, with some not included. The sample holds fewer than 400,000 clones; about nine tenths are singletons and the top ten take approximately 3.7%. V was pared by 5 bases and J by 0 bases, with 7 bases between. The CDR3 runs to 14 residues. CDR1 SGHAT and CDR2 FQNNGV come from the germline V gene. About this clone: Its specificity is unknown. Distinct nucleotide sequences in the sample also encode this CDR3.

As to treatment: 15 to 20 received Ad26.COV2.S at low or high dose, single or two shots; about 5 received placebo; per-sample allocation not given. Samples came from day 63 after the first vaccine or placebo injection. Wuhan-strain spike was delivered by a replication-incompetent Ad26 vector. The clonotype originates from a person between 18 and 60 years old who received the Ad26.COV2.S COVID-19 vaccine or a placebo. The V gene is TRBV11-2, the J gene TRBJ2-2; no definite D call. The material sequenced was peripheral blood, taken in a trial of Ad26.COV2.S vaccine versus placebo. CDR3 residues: CASSLRPNTGELFF. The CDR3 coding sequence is TGTGCCAGCAGCCTTCGGCCGAACACCGGGGAGCTGTTTTTT.